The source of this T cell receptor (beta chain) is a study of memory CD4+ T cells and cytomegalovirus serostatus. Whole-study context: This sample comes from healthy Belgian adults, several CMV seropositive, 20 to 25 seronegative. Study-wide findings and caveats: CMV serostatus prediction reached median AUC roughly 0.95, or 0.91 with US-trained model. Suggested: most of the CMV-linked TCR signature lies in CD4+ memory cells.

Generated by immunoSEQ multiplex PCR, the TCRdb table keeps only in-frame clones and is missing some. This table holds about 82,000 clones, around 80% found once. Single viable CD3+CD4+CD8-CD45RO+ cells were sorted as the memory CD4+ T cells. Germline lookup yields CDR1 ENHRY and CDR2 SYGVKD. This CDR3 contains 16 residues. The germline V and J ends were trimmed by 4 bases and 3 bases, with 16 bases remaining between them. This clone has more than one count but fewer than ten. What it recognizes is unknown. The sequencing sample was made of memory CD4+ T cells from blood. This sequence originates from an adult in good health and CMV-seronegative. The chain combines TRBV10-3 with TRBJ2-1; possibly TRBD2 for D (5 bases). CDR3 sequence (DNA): TGTGCCATCAGTGCAGCCGTGACCGGGAACTACAATGAGCAGTTCTTC. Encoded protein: CAISAAVTGNYNEQFF.